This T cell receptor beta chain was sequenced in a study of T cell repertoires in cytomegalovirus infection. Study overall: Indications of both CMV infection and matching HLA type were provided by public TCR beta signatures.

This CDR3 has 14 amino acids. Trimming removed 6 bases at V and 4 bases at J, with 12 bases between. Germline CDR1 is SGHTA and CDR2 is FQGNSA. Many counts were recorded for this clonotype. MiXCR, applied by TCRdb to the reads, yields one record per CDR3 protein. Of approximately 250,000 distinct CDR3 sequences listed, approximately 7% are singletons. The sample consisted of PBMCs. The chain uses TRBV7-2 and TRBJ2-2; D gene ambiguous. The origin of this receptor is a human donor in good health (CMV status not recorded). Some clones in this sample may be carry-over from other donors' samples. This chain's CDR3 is CASSHGVTTGELFF. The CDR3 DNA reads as TGTGCCAGCAGTCACGGCGTTACCACCGGGGAGCTGTTTTTT. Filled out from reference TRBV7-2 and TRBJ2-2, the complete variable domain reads GAGVSQSPSNKVTEKGKDVELRCDPISGHTALYWYRQSLGQGLEFLIYFQGNSAPDKSGLPSDRFSAERTGGSVSTLTIQRTQQEDSAVYLCASSHGVTTGELFFGEGSRLTVL.